The T cell receptor (beta chain) under discussion was sequenced for a study of T cells in Graves' hyperthyroidism and ophthalmopathy (dated by TCRdb to between 2018 and 2021). Broadly, across the study: Peripheral blood samples were taken at initial diagnosis, before any treatment was given. To identify TCR V-J signatures that set the groups apart, the researchers used a discovery cohort of 95 to 100 patients, made up of 40 to 45 with Graves' ophthalmopathy and about 60 with stable Graves' hyperthyroidism. Whether ophthalmopathy could be predicted prospectively was tested in an independent validation cohort made up of roughly 19 hyperthyroidism patients plus 17 patients who later progressed to ophthalmopathy. For training and testing, the 80 to 100 patients in the discovery cohort were randomly divided in a 7:3 ratio. In addition, the study compared T-cell repertoires in thyroid tissue and in blood from roughly 6 Graves' hyperthyroidism patients. After sampling, hyperthyroidism patients received methimazole starting at 30 mg daily, and ophthalmopathy patients received high-dose intravenous methylprednisolone. According to the paper, TCR Vbeta CDR3 sequencing was carried out on 120 to 150 peripheral blood samples, which came from more than 40 ophthalmopathy, approximately 78 hyperthyroidism and some 17 progressor patients.

This clonotype was recorded at least ten times. Its recognized antigen is unknown. Base qualities are not recorded, but no much larger clone differs from it by a single base. The TCR beta CDR3 regions were amplified from the RNA transcripts. A first-round RT-PCR of the TCR CDR3 used the HTBI primer set with the Qiagen OneStep RT-PCR kit. Libraries were constructed in a second round of multiplex PCR, after which size selection and purification were carried out. Paired-end sequencing of the libraries was performed with 100 bp reads on an Illumina HiSeq2000. On the study's bioinformatics: SOAPnuke was used to process the raw data, throwing out any read that contained adapters or uncalled bases, had a mean Phred below 15, or lacked an exact constant-primer or identifier match. COPE v1.2.5 was used to merge high-quality paired reads, and clonotypes were defined as unique nucleotide sequences. MiTCR v1.1 was used to align the clonotypes against IMGT TRBV, TRBD and TRBJ reference segments. Analysis was restricted to V-J combinations with a frequency above 0.0001, which covered about 99% of repertoires. A TCS score was defined as the ratio of F50 (clonal expansion) to E x V (chaos), with BLOSUM62-based TCRdist applied between CDR3 peptides within each V-J. Welch's t-statistics and random forest reduced just over 500 V-J features to some 14, which were used in a naive Bayes classifier (R e1071). Starting from the raw public reads, TCRdb applied fastp trimming at Q25, assembled clones with MiXCR and retained in-frame beta chains. Every distinct CDR3 protein forms one entry, paired with its most common genes and DNA. The V and J calls were determined by TCRdb, not by the authors. The sample data list around 450,000 distinct CDR3 sequences, and 15% to 19% of these were observed just once. Clones ranked in the top ten supply roughly 8% of the sample.

Graves' hyperthyroidism was defined as stable when no progression to ophthalmopathy occurred over 18 months of follow-up. Hyperthyroidism patients were aged 18 to 65 years and newly diagnosed, with disease duration of less than 2 months. Patients with uncontrolled infections, other autoimmune diseases, pregnancy or lactation were excluded. Diagnoses were based on clinical symptoms, serum thyroxine and TRAb, thyroid ultrasound and orbital computed tomography. PBMCs were isolated from about 10 ml of fresh peripheral blood by Ficoll-Paque density gradient centrifugation. Trizol reagent was used to extract total RNA, and RNA quality was then checked on an Agilent 2100 Bioanalyzer. The CDR3 holds 15 amino acids from the cysteine to the phenylalanine. Here the CDR3 DNA is all that survives: 45 bases in frame from base 1. CDR1 and CDR2 (MDHEN, SYDVKM) derive from the germline V gene. Ends trimmed: V by 6 bases, J by 6 bases; bases unmatched to a gene: 10.

General conclusions and limits of the study: Most expanded thyroid clonotypes (frequency above 0.001) were also detected in blood, a finding suggesting that blood repertoires may reflect thyroid immune responses. During validation, the model predicted progression to ophthalmopathy a median of around 7 months ahead of onset, with roughly 65% sensitivity and 72.22% specificity. Sample size was not statistically predetermined, and blinding of investigators to group allocation was not performed. Ophthalmopathy was separated from stable hyperthyroidism by a 13 V-J signature model, with just over 85% sensitivity and about 84% specificity obtained in cross-validation and 80%/75% obtained in testing.

This clonotype originated in a woman in her late teens or twenties with Graves' hyperthyroidism. The chain is assembled from TRBV28 and TRBJ1-5; 8 bases in between match TRBD1. The sample taken for sequencing was blood. DNA sequence: TGTGCCAGCAGCGCTAAATGGACAGGGACTCAGCCCCAGCATTTT. This translates into CASSAKWTGTQPQHF.